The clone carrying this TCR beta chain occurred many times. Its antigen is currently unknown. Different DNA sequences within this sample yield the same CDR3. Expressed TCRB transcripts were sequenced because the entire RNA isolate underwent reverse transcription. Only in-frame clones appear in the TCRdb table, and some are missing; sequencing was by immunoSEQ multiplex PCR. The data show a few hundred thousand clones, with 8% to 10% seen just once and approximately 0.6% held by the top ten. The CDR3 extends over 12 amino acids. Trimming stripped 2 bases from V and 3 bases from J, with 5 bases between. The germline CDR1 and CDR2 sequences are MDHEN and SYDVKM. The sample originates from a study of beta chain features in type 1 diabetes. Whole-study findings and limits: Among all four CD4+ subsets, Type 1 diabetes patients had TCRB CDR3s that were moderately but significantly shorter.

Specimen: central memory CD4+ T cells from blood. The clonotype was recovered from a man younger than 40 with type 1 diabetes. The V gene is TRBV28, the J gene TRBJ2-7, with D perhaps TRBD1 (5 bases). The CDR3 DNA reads TGTGCCAGCAGTTTACAGGGCTACGAGCAGTACTTC. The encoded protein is CASSLQGYEQYF.